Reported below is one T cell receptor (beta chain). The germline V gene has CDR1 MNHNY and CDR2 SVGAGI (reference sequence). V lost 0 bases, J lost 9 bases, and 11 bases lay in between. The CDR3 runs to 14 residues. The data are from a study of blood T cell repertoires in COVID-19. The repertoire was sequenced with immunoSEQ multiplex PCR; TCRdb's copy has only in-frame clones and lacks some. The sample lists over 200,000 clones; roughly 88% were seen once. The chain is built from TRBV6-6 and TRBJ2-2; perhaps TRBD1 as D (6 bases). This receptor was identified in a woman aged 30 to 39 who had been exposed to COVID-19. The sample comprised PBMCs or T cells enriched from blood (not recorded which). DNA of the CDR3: TGTGCCAGCAGTTACTCGGGGGCTATGCGGGAGCTGTTTTTT. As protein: CASSYSGAMRELFF.